This T cell receptor beta chain was sequenced in a study of cytomegalovirus exposure and HLA in healthy donors. Vbeta (60) and Jbeta (13) primers were used in the PCR. TCRdb's copy holds only in-frame clones and misses some; the assay was immunoSEQ multiplex PCR. This sample yields approximately 170,000 clones, of which 81% are seen a single time; 1% to 1.5% belongs to the top ten. The CDR3 totals 11 residues. The V end lost 2 bases, the J end lost 10 bases, and 9 bases lay between the germline ends. Germline V CDR1 and CDR2: GTSNPN, SVGIG (reference sequence). The genes are TRBV30 and TRBJ2-1; D not resolved. The sequence derives from a man aged 45 to 65 in good health and CMV-seropositive. Sequenced input: PBMCs. CDR3: CAWSSSLEQFF. DNA of the CDR3: TGTGCCTGGAGTAGTAGTTTGGAGCAGTTCTTC.